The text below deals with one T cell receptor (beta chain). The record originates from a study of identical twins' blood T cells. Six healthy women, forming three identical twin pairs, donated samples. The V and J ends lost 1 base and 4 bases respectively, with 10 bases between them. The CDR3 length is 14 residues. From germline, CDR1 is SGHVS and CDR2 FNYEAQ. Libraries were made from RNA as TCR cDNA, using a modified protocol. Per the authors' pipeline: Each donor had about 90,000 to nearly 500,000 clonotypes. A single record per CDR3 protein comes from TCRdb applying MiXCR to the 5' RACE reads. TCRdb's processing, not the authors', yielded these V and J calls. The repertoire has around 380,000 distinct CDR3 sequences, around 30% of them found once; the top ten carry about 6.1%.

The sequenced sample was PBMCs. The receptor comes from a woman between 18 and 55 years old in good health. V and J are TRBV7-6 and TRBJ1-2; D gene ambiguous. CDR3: CASSLGPVIYGYTF. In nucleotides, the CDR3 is TGTGCCAGCAGCTTAGGTCCGGTGATCTATGGCTACACCTTC.